One sample yielded the 21 T cell receptor beta chains listed below, sequenced in a study of metastatic and nonmetastatic thyroid tumors. TCRdb re-called the PCR reads via MiXCR. The data show tens of thousands of clones, more than 9.5% seen once. Patients had received no treatment of any kind before thyroid surgery. Sequencing used blood. Receptors originate from a female donor with papillary thyroid cancer or a benign thyroid nodule (not recorded which). Some clones in this sample may be carry-over from other donors' samples.

About this clone: A much more abundant neighbour one base away suggests this may be a read error. This sequence joins TRBV9 and TRBJ2-1; no firm D call. Per germline, CDR1 SGDLS and CDR2 YYNGEE. The ends were cut back, 0 bases at V and 7 bases at J, with 11 bases in the middle. This CDR3 has 14 residues. The CDR3 nucleotides read TGTGCCAGCAGCGTAGGTATAGCCTGTAATGAGCAGTTCTTC. Its translation: CASSVGIACNEQFF.

This clone came up many times. The V gene is TRBV7-2, the J gene TRBJ2-5; no clear D. The CDR3 runs 11 residues. Germline V gives CDR1 SGHTA, CDR2 FQGNSA. V was cut by 3 bases and J by 2 bases, with 1 base left in between. The CDR3 loop reads CASSFQETQYF. In DNA, the CDR3 is TGTGCCAGCAGCTTTCAAGAGACCCAGTACTTC.

The chain uses TRBV28 and TRBJ1-1; 7 bases align to TRBD1. Germline loops: CDR1 MDHEN, CDR2 SYDVKM. J was trimmed by 1 base and V by 7 bases; bases with no gene match: 6. This CDR3 comprises 14 residues. The CDR3 loop reads CASISDRPNTEAFF. In DNA form, the CDR3 reads TGTGCCAGCATTTCGGACAGGCCGAACACTGAAGCTTTCTTT.

Regarding this clone: Sequence at one end of the junction differs from germline and may be a read error. The chain links TRBV28 to TRBJ2-7; D uncertain. This CDR3 spans 18 amino acids. Germline values: CDR1 MDHEN, CDR2 SYDVKM. The CDR3 protein is CASMAGIDLRAGHYEQHF. The CDR3 DNA is TGTGCCAGCATGGCAGGAATAGACCTTAGGGCTGGGCACTACGAGCAGCACTTC. Full variable domain (missing parts from reference TRBV28 and TRBJ2-7): DVKVTQSSRYLVKRTGEKVFLECVQDMDHENMFWYRQDPGLGLRLIYFSYDVKMKEKGDIPEGYSVSREKKERFSLILESASTNQTSMYLCASMAGIDLRAGHYEQHFGPGTRLTVT.

Remarks on this clone: One base away lies a much larger clone, so this may be a sequencing read error. Different DNA sequences within this sample yield the same CDR3. This sequence joins TRBV29-1 and TRBJ2-3, with D uncertain. Trimming removed 6 bases at V and 2 bases at J, with 15 bases between. This CDR3 contains 14 residues. Germline V gives CDR1 SQVTM, CDR2 ANQGSEA. The CDR3 here is CSVEPDRYTDTQYF. Written as DNA, the CDR3 is TGCAGCGTGGAACCGGACCGATACACAGATACGCAGTATTTT.

V gene TRBV12-3 or TRBV12-4 combines with J gene TRBJ2-7, with 10 bases matching TRBD1. The CDR3 runs to 14 residues. Losses at the gene ends were 7 bases for V and 2 bases for J; bases not matched to a gene: 5. This CDR3 reads CASTPGTGAYEQYF. The CDR3 nucleotides read TGTGCCAGCACCCCGGGGACAGGGGCCTACGAGCAGTACTTC.

This clone has ten or more counts. The chain carries TRBV9 and TRBJ2-2; weak D call: TRBD2 (6 bases). This CDR3 is built from 16 residues. Deletions cut 0 bases from V and 5 bases from J, with 14 bases between. Germline V gene sequence: CDR1 SGDLS, CDR2 YYNGEE. The CDR3 DNA follows: TGTGCCAGCAGCGTAGATGACGGAGGGTGGACCGGGGAGCTGTTTTTT. The encoded protein is CASSVDDGGWTGELFF.

This clone was counted at least ten times. This sequence joins TRBV19 and TRBJ2-2; 8 nucleotides line up with TRBD2. There are 15 residues in the CDR3. V gave up 5 bases and J gave up 5 bases; unmatched junction bases: 7. Germline V gives CDR1 LNHDA, CDR2 SQIVND (reference sequence). This CDR3 is CASSATGGGTGELFF. Here the CDR3 DNA reads TGTGCCAGTAGTGCTACAGGCGGGGGGACCGGGGAGCTGTTTTTT.

The table lists this clone with many counts. The chain is built from TRBV10-3 and TRBJ2-1; D is unresolved. The V end was cut by 5 bases, the J end by 9 bases, with 8 bases between. Per germline, CDR1 ENHRY and CDR2 SYGVKD. The CDR3 covers 11 residues. CDR3 nucleotides: TGTGCCATCAGTTTTAGCTTTGAGCAGTTCTTC. Encoded protein: CAISFSFEQFF.

This clone was recorded at least ten times. The DNA of the CDR3 is TGTGCCTGCGATAGAGGACAGGGGGGTGGCTACACCTTC. Amino acid sequence: CACDRGQGGGYTF. V is TRBV30 and J is TRBJ1-2; 10 bases are shared with TRBD1. This CDR3 contains 13 residues. Germline trimming cut 6 bases from V and 7 bases from J; bases unmatched to any gene: 8. Germline CDR1 GTSNPN, CDR2 SVGIG (reference sequence).

The genes are TRBV9 and TRBJ2-2; 10 positions agree with TRBD2. CDR3 size: 17 residues. The germline V gene encodes CDR1 SGDLS and CDR2 YYNGEE. With V trimmed by 3 bases and J by 4 bases, 9 bases remained unmatched. DNA of the CDR3: TGTGCCAGCAGCGCCAGAGCTAGCGGGAGTGCCACCGGGGAGCTGTTTTTT. Its protein is CASSARASGSATGELFF. Looking up the rest from reference TRBV9 and TRBJ2-2 gives the full variable domain: DSGVTQTPKHLITATGQRVTLRCSPRSGDLSVYWYQQSLDQGLQFLIQYYNGEERAKGNILERFSAQQFPDLHSELNLSSLELGDSALYFCASSARASGSATGELFFGEGSRLTVL.

This clone was observed many times. A much larger clone differs by one base, so this may be a read error. The sample holds other DNA sequences that translate to the same CDR3. The genes are TRBV6-2 or TRBV6-3 and TRBJ1-2, with no clear D. This CDR3 contains 12 residues. CDR1 and CDR2 from the germline V gene are MNHEY and SVGEGT. The DNA for the CDR3 is TGCGCCAGCAGTTCCCAGGCGGGGGGCTACACCTTC. Translating gives CASSSQAGGYTF.

This chain links TRBV7-8 with TRBJ2-5; 15 bases fit TRBD2. The V segment lost 5 bases and the J segment 7 bases; nucleotides outside the gene matches: 11. Germline CDR1 SGHVS, CDR2 FQNEAQ. There are 17 residues in the CDR3. Here the CDR3 reads CASSPRTSGRARGTQYF. The CDR3 coding sequence is TGTGCCAGCAGCCCCAGGACTAGCGGGAGGGCCCGGGGGACCCAGTACTTC.

The chain joins TRBV11-2 to TRBJ2-1, with a weak D call TRBD2 (6 bases). This CDR3 contains 15 residues. Trimming took off 0 bases at V and 3 bases at J, with 9 bases between the two ends. Looked up from germline, CDR1 is SGHAT and CDR2 is FQNNGV. Written as DNA, the CDR3 is TGTGCCAGCAGCTTAGAGGGGGGAAACTACAATGAGCAGTTCTTC. This encodes CASSLEGGNYNEQFF.

This clone was detected ten times or more. The CDR3 region is CASSGTGRGNQPQHF. For the CDR3, the DNA is TGTGCCAGTAGCGGGACAGGTCGAGGCAATCAGCCCCAGCATTTT. V and J are TRBV19 and TRBJ1-5; 8 bases agree with TRBD1. V shed 6 bases and J 2 bases; nucleotides not matched to a gene: 6. CDR1 and CDR2 (germline): LNHDA, SQIVND (reference sequence). The CDR3 sequence is 15 residues long.

About this clone: This may come from a read error, since a much larger clone is one base off. This sequence joins TRBV12-3 or TRBV12-4 and TRBJ2-3; perhaps TRBD1 as D (5 bases). V was cut by 7 bases and J by 2 bases, with 16 bases left in between. This CDR3 has 15 amino acids. The CDR3 DNA follows: TGTGCCAGCAACAACCAGGGAACTATCACAGATACGCAGTATTTT. Translated: CASNNQGTITDTQYF.

This clone was seen more than once but under ten times. V is TRBV6-1 and J is TRBJ2-3; the D gene is possibly TRBD2 (6 bases). CDR3 length equals 13 residues. V was shortened by 5 bases and J by 5 bases, with 11 bases between the two germline ends. Germline CDR1 is MNHNS and CDR2 is SASEGT. The CDR3 sequence is CASSSSEVDTQYF. For the CDR3, the DNA is TGTGCCAGCAGTTCTAGCGAGGTAGATACGCAGTATTTT.

The table lists this clone with many counts. This chain links TRBV4-1 with TRBJ2-1, with no clear D. The CDR3 has 14 residues. Between the trimmed V and J ends, which lost 2 bases and 7 bases, there was a span of 12 bases. Germline V CDR1 and CDR2: MGHRA, YSYEKL. In DNA form, the CDR3 reads TGCGCCAGCAGCCAATCCCCCGTGTATAATGAGCAGTTCTTC. Residues: CASSQSPVYNEQFF.

This clone turned up a few times. A much bigger clone sits one base away, suggesting this may be a read error. V usage is TRBV12-3 or TRBV12-4 and J usage is TRBJ1-1, with a weak D call TRBD1 (5 bases). CDR3 length equals 14 residues. For the CDR3, the DNA is TGTGCCAGCAGTTCACGCGCAGGGTACACTGAAGCTTTATTT. The encoded protein is CASSSRAGYTEALF.

This clone was detected many times. The chain couples TRBV12-3 or TRBV12-4 to TRBJ1-5, with D unresolved. This CDR3 is built from 13 residues. The germline V and J ends were trimmed by 8 bases and 0 bases, with 8 bases remaining between them. Here the CDR3 DNA reads TGTGCCAGCCCAACTTATAGCAATCAGCCCCAGCATTTT. Translation: CASPTYSNQPQHF.

This clone was seen repeatedly, ten times or more. The J gene is TRBJ2-1, the V gene TRBV29-1, with a tentative D call TRBD1 (6 bases). This CDR3 is built from 13 residues. Per germline, CDR1 SQVTM and CDR2 ANQGSEA. With 3 bases removed from V and 0 bases from J, the gap between germline ends came to 6 bases. CDR3 coding DNA: TGCAGCGTTGAGACAGGCTCCTACAATGAGCAGTTCTTC. Protein: CSVETGSYNEQFF.